This entry describes one T cell receptor (beta chain). This sample is part of a study of control samples from healthy donors and cancer patients. Profiling relied on immunoSEQ multiplex PCR, and the TCRdb table lists in-frame clones only, not all of them. The data contain around 120,000 clones, about nine tenths of them seen just once; the ten biggest clones take up around 3.4%. Sequenced sample: blood. This clonotype was sampled from a man aged 40-49 years in good health.

The CDR3 reads CASSLTSRSEQYF. DNA of the CDR3: TGTGCCAGCAGCTTAACCAGCCGGTCCGAGCAGTACTTC. The chain has TRBV11-3 and TRBJ2-7; D is ambiguous. Trimming shortened V by 2 bases and J by 6 bases, and 11 bases separated the two germline ends. The CDR3 extends over 13 amino acids. Germline V gene lookup returns CDR1 SGHNT and CDR2 YENEEA. Complete variable domain (other parts from reference TRBV11-3 and TRBJ2-7): EAGVVQSPRYKIIEKKQPVAFWCNPISGHNTLYWYLQNLGQGPELLIRYENEEAVDDSQLPKDRFSAERLKGVDSTLKIQPAELGDSAVYLCASSLTSRSEQYFGPGTRLTVT.